This section outlines one T cell receptor beta chain sequence together with its context. This specimen belongs to a study of blood T cell repertoires in COVID-19. Per the germline V gene, CDR1 is SGDLS and CDR2 is YYNGEE. The CDR3 spans 15 residues. V lost 0 bases and J 2 bases, leaving 10 bases between the germline ends. Libraries were prepared by immunoSEQ multiplex PCR; TCRdb keeps only in-frame clonotypes and omits some of them. This table has about 270,000 clones, 81% appearing once. This chain uses TRBV9 with TRBJ2-3; D not resolved. This sequence originates from a woman aged 60-75 years with active or convalescent COVID-19. Sequencing was performed on peripheral blood. The CDR3 region has the DNA TGTGCCAGCAGCGTAGGGCTAGAAGCCACAGATACGCAGTATTTT. The encoded protein is CASSVGLEATDTQYF. Together with reference TRBV9 and TRBJ2-3, the CDR3 gives the full variable domain: DSGVTQTPKHLITATGQRVTLRCSPRSGDLSVYWYQQSLDQGLQFLIQYYNGEERAKGNILERFSAQQFPDLHSELNLSSLELGDSALYFCASSVGLEATDTQYFGPGTRLTVL.